The clone carrying this TCR beta chain was detected only once. PCR involved 60 Vbeta and 13 Jbeta primers. The repertoire was sequenced with immunoSEQ multiplex PCR; TCRdb's copy has only in-frame clones and lacks some. Of 95,000 to 150,000 clones listed, about 15% were seen once; the top ten hold less than 3.5%. This specimen belongs to a study of cytomegalovirus exposure and HLA in healthy donors. The sequenced sample consisted of PBMCs. This clonotype originated in a female donor in good health and CMV-seropositive.

The CDR3 sequence is CASIPSGRARNEQFF. CDR3 DNA sequence: TGTGCCAGCATCCCAAGCGGGAGGGCCCGCAATGAGCAGTTCTTC. The chain joins TRBV28 to TRBJ2-1; 10 bases fit TRBD2. Trimming removed 7 bases from V and 6 bases from J; junction bases left unmatched: 9. The CDR3 length is 15 residues. Per the germline V gene, CDR1 is MDHEN and CDR2 is SYDVKM.